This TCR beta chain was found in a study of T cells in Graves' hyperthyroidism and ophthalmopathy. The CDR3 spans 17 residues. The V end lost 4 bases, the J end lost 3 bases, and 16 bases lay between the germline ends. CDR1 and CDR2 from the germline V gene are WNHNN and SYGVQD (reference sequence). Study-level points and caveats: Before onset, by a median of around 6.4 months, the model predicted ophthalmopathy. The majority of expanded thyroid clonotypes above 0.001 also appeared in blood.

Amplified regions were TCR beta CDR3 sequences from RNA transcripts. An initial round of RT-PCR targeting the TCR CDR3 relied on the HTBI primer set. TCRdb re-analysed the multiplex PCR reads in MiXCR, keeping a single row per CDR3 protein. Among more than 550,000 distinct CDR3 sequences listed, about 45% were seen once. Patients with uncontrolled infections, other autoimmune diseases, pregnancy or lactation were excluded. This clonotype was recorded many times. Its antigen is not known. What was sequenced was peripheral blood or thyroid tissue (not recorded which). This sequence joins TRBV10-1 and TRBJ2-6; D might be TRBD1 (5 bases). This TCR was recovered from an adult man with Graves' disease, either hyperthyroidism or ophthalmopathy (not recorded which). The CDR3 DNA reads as TGCGCCAGCAGTGGACAGACCGCCATGGGTGGGGCCAACGTCCTGACTTTC. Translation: CASSGQTAMGGANVLTF.